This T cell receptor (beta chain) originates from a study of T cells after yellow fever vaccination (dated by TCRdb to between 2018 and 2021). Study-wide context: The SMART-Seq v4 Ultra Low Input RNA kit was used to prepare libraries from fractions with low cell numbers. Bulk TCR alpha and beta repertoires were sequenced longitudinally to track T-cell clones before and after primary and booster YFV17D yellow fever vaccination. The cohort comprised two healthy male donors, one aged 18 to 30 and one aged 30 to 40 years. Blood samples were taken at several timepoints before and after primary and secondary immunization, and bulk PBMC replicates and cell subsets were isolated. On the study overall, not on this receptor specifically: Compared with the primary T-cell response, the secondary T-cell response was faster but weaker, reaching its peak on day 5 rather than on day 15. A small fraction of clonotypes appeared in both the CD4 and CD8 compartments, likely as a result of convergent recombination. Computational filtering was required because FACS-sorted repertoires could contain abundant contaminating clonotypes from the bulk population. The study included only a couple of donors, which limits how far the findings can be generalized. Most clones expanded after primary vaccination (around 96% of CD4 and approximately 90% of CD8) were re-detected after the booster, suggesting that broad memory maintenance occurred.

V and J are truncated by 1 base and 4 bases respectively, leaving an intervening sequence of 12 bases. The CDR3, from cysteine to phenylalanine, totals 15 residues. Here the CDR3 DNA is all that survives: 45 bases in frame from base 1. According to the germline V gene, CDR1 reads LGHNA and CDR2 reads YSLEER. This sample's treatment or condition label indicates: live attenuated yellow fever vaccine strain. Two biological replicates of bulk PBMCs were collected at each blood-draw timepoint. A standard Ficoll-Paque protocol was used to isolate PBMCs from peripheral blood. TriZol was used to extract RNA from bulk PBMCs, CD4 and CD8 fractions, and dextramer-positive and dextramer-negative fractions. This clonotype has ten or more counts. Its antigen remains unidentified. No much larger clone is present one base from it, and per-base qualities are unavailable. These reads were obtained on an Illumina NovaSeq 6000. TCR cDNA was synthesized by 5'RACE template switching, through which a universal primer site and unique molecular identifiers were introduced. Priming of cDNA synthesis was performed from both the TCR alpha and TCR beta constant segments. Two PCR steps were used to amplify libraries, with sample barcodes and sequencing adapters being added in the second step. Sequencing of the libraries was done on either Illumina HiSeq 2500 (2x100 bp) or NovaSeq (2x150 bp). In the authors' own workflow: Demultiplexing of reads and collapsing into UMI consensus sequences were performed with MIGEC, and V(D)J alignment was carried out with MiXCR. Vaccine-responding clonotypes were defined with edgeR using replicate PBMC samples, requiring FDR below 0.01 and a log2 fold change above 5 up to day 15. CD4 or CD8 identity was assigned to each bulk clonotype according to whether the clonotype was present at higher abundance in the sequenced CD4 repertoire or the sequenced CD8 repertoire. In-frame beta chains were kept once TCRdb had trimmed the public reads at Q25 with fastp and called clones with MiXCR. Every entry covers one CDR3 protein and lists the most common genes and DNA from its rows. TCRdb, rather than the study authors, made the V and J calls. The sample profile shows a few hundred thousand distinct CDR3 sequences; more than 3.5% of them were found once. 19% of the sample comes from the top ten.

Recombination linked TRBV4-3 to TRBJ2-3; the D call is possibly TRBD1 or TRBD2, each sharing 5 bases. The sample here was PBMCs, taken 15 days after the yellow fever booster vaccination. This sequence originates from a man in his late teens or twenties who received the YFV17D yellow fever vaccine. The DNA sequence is TGCGCCAGCAGCCAAGGAGAGGGGCGCCCAGATACGCAGTATTTT. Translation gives CASSQGEGRPDTQYF.